Below are 27 T cell receptor beta chains sequenced from a single sample in a study of shared clonotypes between healthy human individuals. CD8 cells classed as naive were CD45RO-negative and positively selected for CCR7, excluding terminally differentiated effector memory CD45RA+ cells. Produced via immunoSEQ multiplex PCR; TCRdb's table is partial and in-frame only. The sample lists about 800,000 clones; approximately 97% were seen once. Specimen: naive CD8+ T cells sorted from blood. The receptors come from a man aged 30 to 45 in good health.

V usage is TRBV15 and J usage is TRBJ2-6; unclear D gene. There are 16 residues in the CDR3. V lost 0 bases and J lost 0, with 6 bases in between. Germline V gives CDR1 LNHNV, CDR2 YYDKDF (reference sequence). The CDR3 protein is CATSRERPSGANVLTF. The CDR3 DNA follows: TGTGCCACCAGCAGAGAGAGACCCTCTGGGGCCAACGTCCTGACTTTC.

Concerning this clone itself: Distinct nucleotide sequences in the sample also encode this CDR3. This chain links TRBV15 with TRBJ1-5; TRBD1 matches at 8 bases. In germline, CDR1 is LNHNV, CDR2 YYDKDF (reference sequence). J gave up 2 bases and V 0 bases, and 0 bases lay outside the gene matches. CDR3 size: 15 residues. The CDR3 DNA reads as TGTGCCACCAGCAGAGACAGGGGGCGCAATCAGCCCCAGCATTTT. Its protein is CATSRDRGRNQPQHF.

The V gene is TRBV7-2, the J gene TRBJ1-5; D not resolved. The CDR3 covers 13 residues. Germline V CDR1 and CDR2: SGHTA, FQGNSA. Trimming pared 2 bases from V and 4 bases from J, leaving 6 bases between. The CDR3 is CASSLTENQPQHF. The CDR3 DNA reads TGTGCCAGCAGCTTAACGGAAAATCAGCCCCAGCATTTT.

This chain links TRBV11-3 with TRBJ2-7; D may be TRBD1 (6 bases). The CDR3 extends over 12 amino acids. Trimming removed 0 bases from V and 8 bases from J, with 8 bases in between. Looked up from germline, CDR1 is SGHNT and CDR2 is YENEEA. CDR3 nucleotide sequence: TGTGCCAGCAGCTTAGAAAGGGGGAAGCAGTACTTC. Translated, it gives CASSLERGKQYF.

This chain uses TRBV28 with TRBJ1-4; D not resolved. The CDR3 consists of 15 residues. V lost 7 bases and J lost 4, with 16 bases in between. Germline values: CDR1 MDHEN, CDR2 SYDVKM. Written as DNA, the CDR3 is TGTGCCAGCACCCCGACGGGGATTGATAATGAAAAACTGTTTTTT. Amino acid sequence: CASTPTGIDNEKLFF.

The chain is built from TRBV28 and TRBJ2-7; D may be TRBD1 (5 bases). CDR1 is MDHEN, CDR2 SYDVKM, per germline. This CDR3 has 15 amino acids. Trimming pared 5 bases from V and 5 bases from J, leaving 19 bases between. In DNA, the CDR3 is TGTGCCAGCAGTCCTACGGACATACGAGCTGACGAGCAGTACTTC. Protein sequence: CASSPTDIRADEQYF.

This chain connects TRBV7-8 to TRBJ2-1; 8 bases line up with TRBD2. With V trimmed by 1 base and J by 0 bases, 8 bases remained unmatched. The germline CDR1 and CDR2 sequences are SGHVS and FQNEAQ. This CDR3 region has 18 residues. Here the CDR3 DNA reads TGTGCCAGCAGCTTAGGAGGGCGCGGGGGGAGCTCCTACAATGAGCAGTTCTTC. Its protein product is CASSLGGRGGSSYNEQFF.

The V and J genes are TRBV27 and TRBJ2-1; the match to TRBD1 covers 10 bases. Germline trimming cut 6 bases from V and 2 bases from J; bases unmatched to any gene: 4. Germline V CDR1 and CDR2: MNHEY, SMNVEV (reference sequence). The CDR3 loop spans 15 amino acids. Written as DNA, the CDR3 is TGTGCCAGCAGCCAGACAGGGGGCCCCTACAATGAGCAGTTCTTC. It specifies CASSQTGGPYNEQFF.

The chain has TRBV29-1 and TRBJ2-1; 7 bases fit TRBD1. Germline V gene data show CDR1 as SQVTM and CDR2 as ANQGSEA. The CDR3 loop spans 13 amino acids. V was pared by 4 bases and J by 10 bases, with 10 bases of the junction left unmatched. CDR3 coding DNA: TGCAGCGTTGTAACCGGGACAGCCCGCGAGCAGTTCTTC. This codes for CSVVTGTAREQFF.

The J gene is TRBJ2-7, the V gene TRBV7-8, with TRBD1 matching 8 bases. V gave up 5 bases and J gave up 6 bases; unmatched junction bases: 12. CDR1 is SGHVS, CDR2 FQNEAQ, per germline. The CDR3 loop spans 15 amino acids. CDR3 sequence reads: CASSRPGQGGREQYF. CDR3 coding DNA: TGTGCCAGCAGCCGTCCCGGACAGGGCGGTCGCGAGCAGTACTTC.

The chain couples TRBV20-1 to TRBJ2-7, with D unresolved. Germline V gives CDR1 DFQATT, CDR2 SNEGSKA (reference sequence). Between the trimmed V and J ends, which lost 6 bases and 3 bases, there was a span of 9 bases. The CDR3 totals 11 residues. The CDR3 nucleotides are TGCAGTGCCTCGGACGGCTACGAGCAGTACTTC. It encodes CSASDGYEQYF.

V usage is TRBV2 and J usage is TRBJ1-1; D gene unclear. V shed 2 bases and J shed 1 base, with 11 bases lying between them. The CDR3 runs to 15 residues. Germline assignment: CDR1 SNHLY and CDR2 FYNNEI. The CDR3 coding sequence is TGTGCCAGCAGTGAATTAGTACTGGGGAACACTGAAGCTTTCTTT. This codes for CASSELVLGNTEAFF.

The chain joins TRBV27 to TRBJ2-3, with a tentative D call TRBD2 (6 bases). The CDR3 sequence is 13 residues long. Germline CDR1 MNHEY, CDR2 SMNVEV (reference sequence). Trimming shortened V by 5 bases and J by 2 bases, and 8 bases separated the two germline ends. CDR3 sequence reads: CASSRGLTDTQYF. The CDR3 DNA sequence: TGTGCCAGCAGTCGGGGACTCACAGATACGCAGTATTTT.

This chain uses TRBV30 with TRBJ2-1; the D is unclear. CDR1 and CDR2 from the germline V gene are GTSNPN and SVGIG (reference sequence). This CDR3 is built from 15 residues. Trimming took 7 bases from V and 4 from J, leaving 20 bases between them. This CDR3 is CASTQSGQEYNEQFF. In DNA form, the CDR3 reads TGTGCCTCCACCCAATCGGGTCAGGAGTACAATGAGCAGTTCTTC. Combining the CDR3 with reference TRBV30 and TRBJ2-1 gives the whole variable domain SQTIHQWPATLVQPVGSPLSLECTVEGTSNPNLYWYRQAAGRGLQLLFYSVGIGQISSEVPQNLSASRPQDRQFILSSKKLLLSDSGFYLCASTQSGQEYNEQFFGPGTRLTVL.

DNA for the CDR3: TGTGCCAGCAGGGACAGGGGCTGGGCTGAAGCTTTCTTT. This sequence encodes CASRDRGWAEAFF. The chain has TRBV7-2 and TRBJ1-1, with 9 bases lining up with TRBD1. V lost 6 bases to trimming and J lost 6 bases; unmatched junction nucleotides: 5. From germline, CDR1 is SGHTA and CDR2 FQGNSA. CDR3 length equals 13 residues.

This chain connects TRBV27 to TRBJ2-7; 7 nucleotides align to TRBD1. After removal of 5 bases from V and 2 bases from J, the junction contained 6 bases not matched to a gene. This CDR3 comprises 14 residues. CDR1 is MNHEY and CDR2 is SMNVEV in the germline V gene (reference sequence). The DNA of the CDR3 is TGTGCCAGCAGTCTACAGGGGTTAGCCTACGAGCAGTACTTC. This translates into CASSLQGLAYEQYF.

The rearrangement joins TRBV5-6 to TRBJ2-1, with D possibly matching TRBD2 (5 bases). Trimming cost V 3 bases and J 2 bases, with 15 bases left between them. The CDR3 totals 16 residues. CDR1 and CDR2 (germline): SGHDT, YYEEEE. In DNA, the CDR3 is TGTGCCAGCAGCTCTGTCGTGGGAGAAACCTACAATGAGCAGTTCTTC. Amino acids: CASSSVVGETYNEQFF.

The V gene is TRBV19, the J gene TRBJ2-7; D assignment may be TRBD1 or TRBD2 (5 bases each). The germline gives CDR1 LNHDA, CDR2 SQIVND (reference sequence). The CDR3 extends over 14 amino acids. The germline V and J ends were trimmed by 5 bases and 3 bases, with 14 bases remaining between them. In DNA, the CDR3 is TGTGCCAGTAGTCCCGGGGCGATTGGCTACGAGCAGTACTTC. Translating it yields CASSPGAIGYEQYF.

V usage is TRBV7-2 and J usage is TRBJ1-1; no clear D gene. V shed 1 base and J shed 0 bases, with 9 bases lying between them. CDR3 length equals 15 residues. Germline loops: CDR1 SGHTA, CDR2 FQGNSA. The CDR3 is CASSLEGAMNTEAFF. CDR3 bases: TGTGCCAGCAGCTTAGAAGGAGCCATGAACACTGAAGCTTTCTTT.

The rearrangement links TRBV19 to TRBJ2-2; a weak D match, TRBD2 (5 bases). Trimming took off 3 bases at V and 7 bases at J, with 12 bases between the two ends. From germline, CDR1 is LNHDA and CDR2 SQIVND (reference sequence). The CDR3 totals 14 residues. The CDR3: CASSIGGLHGELFF. The CDR3 region has the DNA TGTGCCAGTAGTATCGGAGGATTGCACGGGGAGCTGTTTTTT.

The J gene is TRBJ2-3, the V gene TRBV14; D might be TRBD2 (5 bases). Trimming cost V 4 bases and J 2 bases, with 13 bases left between them. The CDR3 sequence is 15 residues long. Germline CDR1 and CDR2: SGHDN and FVKESK. The CDR3 sequence: CASSLWESFTDTQYF. The CDR3 nucleotides are TGTGCCAGCAGCCTATGGGAGAGTTTCACAGATACGCAGTATTTT.

The V call is TRBV7-9, the J call TRBJ1-1, with 9 bases aligning to TRBD1. CDR3 length equals 15 residues. Germline CDR1 SEHNR, CDR2 FQNEAQ (reference sequence). Unmatched junction bases numbered 4, after V lost 4 bases and J lost 1 base. The CDR3 spells CASSSQTGGNTEAFF. The CDR3 nucleotides are TGTGCCAGCAGCTCCCAGACAGGGGGGAACACTGAAGCTTTCTTT.

This chain connects TRBV29-1 to TRBJ2-7, with D perhaps matching TRBD2 (5 bases). CDR1 SQVTM and CDR2 ANQGSEA come from the germline V gene. Trimming removed 2 bases at V and 6 bases at J, with 11 bases between. The length of the CDR3 is 12 residues. CDR3 sequence: CSVEWRVGEQYF. CDR3 in DNA: TGCAGCGTTGAATGGCGGGTTGGCGAGCAGTACTTC.

The V gene is TRBV6-5, the J gene TRBJ2-7, with a tentative D call TRBD1 (6 bases). CDR1 MNHEY and CDR2 SVGAGI come from the germline V gene. The length of the CDR3 is 14 residues. The V end was cut by 0 bases, the J end by 5 bases, with 11 bases between. DNA of the CDR3: TGTGCCAGCAGTTACTCCCTCAGGGGACACGAGCAGTACTTC. Encoded protein: CASSYSLRGHEQYF.

The chain couples TRBV9 to TRBJ2-3; TRBD1 agrees at 7 bases. The J segment lost 2 bases and the V segment lost 4 bases, leaving 7 bases of the junction unmatched. CDR1 and CDR2 (germline): SGDLS, YYNGEE. The CDR3 spans 15 residues. The CDR3: CASSQGQLSTDTQYF. The CDR3 DNA sequence: TGTGCCAGCAGCCAGGGACAGCTGTCCACAGATACGCAGTATTTT.

With respect to this clone: This CDR3 is also generated by other DNA sequences in the sample. The genes are TRBV27 and TRBJ2-7; unclear D gene. The CDR3 length is 13 residues. V lost 2 bases, J lost 2 bases, and 7 bases lay in between. From germline, CDR1 is MNHEY and CDR2 SMNVEV (reference sequence). CDR3 amino acids: CASSLTATYEQYF. In DNA, the CDR3 is TGTGCCAGCAGTTTAACGGCTACCTACGAGCAGTACTTC.

V is TRBV25-1 and J is TRBJ2-3; either TRBD1 or TRBD2 may supply D (5 bases each). With 2 bases removed from V and 0 bases from J, the gap between germline ends came to 6 bases. Germline CDR1 and CDR2: MGHDK and SYGVNS. The CDR3 covers 14 residues. The CDR3 DNA reads TGTGCCAGCAGTGAAGGGGGAAGCACAGATACGCAGTATTTT. Residues: CASSEGGSTDTQYF. The full variable domain, rest sourced from reference TRBV25-1 and TRBJ2-3, is EADIYQTPRYLVIGTGKKITLECSQTMGHDKMYWYQQDPGMELHLIHYSYGVNSTEKGDLSSESTVSRIRTEHFPLTLESARPSHTSQYLCASSEGGSTDTQYFGPGTRLTVL.